A single sample gave rise to the 4 T cell receptor beta chains below, sequenced in a study of CD8+ T cells in alopecia areata. RNA was isolated and reverse transcribed to cDNA, the sequencing template. Only in-frame clones appear in the TCRdb table, and some are missing; sequencing was by immunoSEQ multiplex PCR. The table has about 110,000 clones, approximately 59% seen once. Sequences were obtained from CD8+ T cells sorted from blood. The receptors derive from a human donor in good health.

Note on this clone: An end of the junction differs from the germline gene, which may be a read error. V is TRBV2 and J is TRBJ2-5, with D perhaps TRBD1 or TRBD2 (5 bases each). Per the germline V gene, CDR1 is SNHLY and CDR2 is FYNNEI. CDR3 length equals 15 residues. The CDR3 DNA sequence: TGTGCCAGCAGTACAGCCGGGACGCGCCAAGAGACCCTGTACTTC. It yields the protein CASSTAGTRQETLYF.

The chain joins TRBV29-1 to TRBJ2-3; the match to TRBD1 covers 8 bases. Trimming at V came to 6 bases and at J to 4 bases, leaving 9 bases not matched to a gene. From germline, CDR1 is SQVTM and CDR2 ANQGSEA. This CDR3 spans 14 amino acids. This CDR3 reads CSVPGAGGADTQYF. The CDR3 DNA sequence: TGCAGCGTCCCCGGGGCAGGGGGCGCAGATACGCAGTATTTT.

J is TRBJ1-5 and V is TRBV21-1; TRBD1, the D gene given by the table, was not confirmed from the DNA. TRBV21-1 is described as a pseudogene. The CDR3 is made up of 13 amino acids. The CDR3 sequence is CASSPRQSWAQHF. The CDR3 bases are TGTGCCAGCAGCCCCCGACAGAGCTGGGCCCAGCATTTT.

The chain recombines TRBV7-9 with TRBJ2-3; maybe TRBD2 (6 bases). CDR3 length: 14 residues. V was pared by 4 bases and J by 4 bases, with 12 bases between. Germline V gene lookup returns CDR1 SEHNR and CDR2 FQNEAQ (reference sequence). CDR3 sequence: CASSSRGGADTQYF. The CDR3 bases are TGTGCCAGCAGCTCTCGGGGAGGAGCAGATACGCAGTATTTT. The full variable domain, with the rest looked up from reference TRBV7-9 and TRBJ2-3, is DTGVSQNPRHKITKRGQNVTFRCDPISEHNRLYWYRQTLGQGPEFLTYFQNEAQLEKSRLLSDRFSAERPKGSFSTLEIQRTEQGDSAMYLCASSSRGGADTQYFGPGTRLTVL.